Listed here is a single TCR beta chain. This sample stems from a study of T-cell reconstitution after alpha-beta-depleted transplantation in children. The library targeted TCRbeta and was prepared with unique molecular identifiers. TCRdb reprocessed the PCR reads with MiXCR, giving one entry per CDR3 protein. The table shows hundreds of thousands of distinct CDR3 sequences, with approximately 20% occurring only once. V lost 4 bases, J lost 7 bases, and 14 bases lay in between. The CDR3 consists of 13 residues. Germline V CDR1 and CDR2: SGHNT, YYREEE (reference sequence). This receptor was taken from a human donor who donated a stem cell graft to a child with acute lymphoblastic leukemia. The sample was PBMCs from the stem cell graft donor, taken from the stem cell graft. The chain joins TRBV5-4 to TRBJ1-1; D might be TRBD1 (6 bases). CDR3 sequence reads: CASSLGSGVEAFF. The CDR3, as DNA: TGTGCCAGCAGCCTCGGGTCAGGGGTTGAAGCTTTCTTT.